This passage covers 8 T cell receptor beta chains from one sample sequenced in a study of blood T cell repertoires in COVID-19. Some clones are missing from TCRdb's copy, which holds only in-frame ones; the method was immunoSEQ multiplex PCR. The data show 170,000 or so clones, with more than 75% seen just once and just under 0.9% held by the top ten. Material for sequencing was peripheral blood. The receptors stem from a woman aged 18-29 years who had recovered from COVID-19.

V usage is TRBV10-3 and J usage is TRBJ2-7; 7 bases match TRBD1. Germline CDR1 is ENHRY and CDR2 is SYGVKD. With V trimmed by 10 bases and J by 1 base, 10 bases remained unmatched. The CDR3 runs to 14 residues. CDR3 in amino acids: CATRRSQGSYEQYV. DNA for the CDR3: TGTGCCACCCGCCGGTCACAGGGGTCCTACGAGCAGTACGTC.

J is TRBJ1-4 and V is TRBV7-8; 7 positions match TRBD1. The germline CDR1 and CDR2 sequences are SGHVS and FQNEAQ. The ends lost 10 bases at V and 0 bases at J; junction bases unmatched: 17. This CDR3 spans 18 amino acids. The CDR3 loop reads CATTLRPDRLATNEKLFF. Written as DNA, the CDR3 is TGTGCCACAACACTAAGGCCGGACAGGCTTGCAACTAATGAAAAACTGTTTTTT.

This chain links TRBV24-1 with TRBJ2-1; 7 bases align to TRBD2. Germline V gene data show CDR1 as KGHDR and CDR2 as SFDVKD. This CDR3 is built from 16 residues. Trimming removed 0 bases from V and 5 bases from J; junction bases left unmatched: 6. The CDR3: CATSDLTSARHNEQFF. DNA for the CDR3: TGTGCCACCAGTGATTTGACTAGCGCGCGACACAATGAGCAGTTCTTC.

The rearrangement uses TRBV13 and TRBJ2-5, with D possibly TRBD2 on 5 matching bases. This CDR3 region has 14 residues. From germline, CDR1 is PRHDT and CDR2 FYEKMQ (reference sequence). The V gene lost 2 bases and the J gene lost 7 bases, with 14 bases spanning the gap. DNA for the CDR3: TGTGCCAGCAGCTTAAGTCATAGCGTAGGGACCCAGTACTTC. Translated: CASSLSHSVGTQYF.

This chain uses TRBV5-1 with TRBJ2-1; 8 positions match TRBD2. Germline V gene lookup returns CDR1 SGHRS and CDR2 YFSETQ. Trimming removed 0 bases from V and 7 bases from J; junction bases left unmatched: 9. The CDR3 is 16 residues long. In nucleotides, the CDR3 is TGCGCCAGCAGCTTGGCCTCCTATAGCGGGAAGAATGAGCAGTTCTTC. This sequence encodes CASSLASYSGKNEQFF.

The rearrangement joins TRBV11-3 to TRBJ2-2, with TRBD1 matching over 9 bases. This CDR3 is 14 amino acids long. V shed 5 bases and J 5 bases; nucleotides not matched to a gene: 3. Germline CDR1 reads SGHNT; CDR2 reads YENEEA. Here the CDR3 reads CASSTGQGTGELFF. In DNA, the CDR3 is TGTGCCAGCAGCACGGGACAGGGTACCGGGGAGCTGTTTTTT.

This clone was recorded a few times. The chain employs TRBV4-1 and TRBJ1-2; tentatively, D is TRBD1 (6 bases). The length of the CDR3 is 17 residues. In germline, CDR1 is MGHRA, CDR2 YSYEKL. V was pared by 0 bases and J by 8 bases, with 22 bases between. CDR3 loop: CASSQDRGFEGDKGYTF. In nucleotides, the CDR3 is TGCGCCAGCAGCCAAGATAGGGGTTTTGAGGGGGACAAGGGCTACACCTTC.

The CDR3: CASSPTSSPYNEQFF. Written as DNA, the CDR3 is TGTGCCAGTAGCCCGACTAGCTCCCCCTACAATGAGCAGTTCTTC. The rearrangement joins TRBV19 to TRBJ2-1; 7 nucleotides match TRBD2. Germline V gene data show CDR1 as LNHDA and CDR2 as SQIVND (reference sequence). V lost 6 bases and J lost 2; bases outside the gene matches: 7. There are 15 residues in the CDR3.